This TCR beta chain was sequenced for a study of identifying expanded T cells in peripheral blood. This table comes from immunoSEQ multiplex PCR, and its TCRdb copy is limited to in-frame clones, with some not included. Here the sample spans 130,000 or so clones, 75% to 90% being singletons. During the collection period, no donor immune events like infections were recorded. Study-wide findings and caveats: Technical replicates showed approximately 1.2 changed clones; two weeks roughly 16; four weeks 19.

CDR3 length: 13 residues. Germline V gene data show CDR1 as MNHNY and CDR2 as SVGAGI (reference sequence). Trimming removed 7 bases from V and 6 bases from J, with 15 bases in between. With respect to this clone: Its antigen is currently unknown.

The sequenced material came from blood. The chain joins TRBV6-6 to TRBJ1-2; a weak D match, TRBD1 (6 bases). This clonotype originated in a person aged 18 to 75 in good health. The CDR3 spells CASISRQVDGYTF. CDR3 nucleotides: TGTGCCAGCATATCCCGACAGGTGGATGGCTACACCTTC.